What follows is one T cell receptor beta chain and its context. This CDR3 contains 15 residues. The junction had 10 bases not matched to a gene; V was cut back by 4 bases and J by 13 bases. CDR1 is SGHRS and CDR2 is YFSETQ in the germline V gene. This sample was taken from a study of shared clonotypes between healthy human individuals. The authors loaded around 190 ng DNA, about 30,000 T cell genomes, into sorted-subset replicate PCRs. Some clones are missing from TCRdb's copy, which holds only in-frame ones; the method was immunoSEQ multiplex PCR. The data contain some 1,600,000 clones, around 98% of them singletons.

The chain is built from TRBV5-1 and TRBJ2-1, with 14 bases identical to TRBD2. Material for sequencing was naive CD4+ T cells sorted from blood. Subset indicated: CD45RA+ positively selected. This clonotype was sampled from a young man in good health. In DNA, the CDR3 is TGCGCCAGCAGCCCGGGGACTAGCGGGGGCGGAAATCAGTTCTTC. Its translation: CASSPGTSGGGNQFF.